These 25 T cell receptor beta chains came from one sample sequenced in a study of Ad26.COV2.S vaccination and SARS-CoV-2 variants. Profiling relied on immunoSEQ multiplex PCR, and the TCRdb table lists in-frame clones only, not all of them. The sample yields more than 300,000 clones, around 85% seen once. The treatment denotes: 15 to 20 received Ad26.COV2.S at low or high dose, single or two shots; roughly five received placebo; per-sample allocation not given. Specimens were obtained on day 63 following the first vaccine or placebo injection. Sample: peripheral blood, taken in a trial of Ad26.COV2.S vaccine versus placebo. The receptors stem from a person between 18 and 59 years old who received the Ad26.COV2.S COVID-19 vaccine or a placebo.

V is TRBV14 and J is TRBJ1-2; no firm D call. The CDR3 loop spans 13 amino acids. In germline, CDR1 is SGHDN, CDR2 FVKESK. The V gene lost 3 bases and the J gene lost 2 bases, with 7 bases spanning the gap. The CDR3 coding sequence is TGTGCCAGCAGCCACGACACGAACTATGGCTACACCTTC. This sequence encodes CASSHDTNYGYTF.

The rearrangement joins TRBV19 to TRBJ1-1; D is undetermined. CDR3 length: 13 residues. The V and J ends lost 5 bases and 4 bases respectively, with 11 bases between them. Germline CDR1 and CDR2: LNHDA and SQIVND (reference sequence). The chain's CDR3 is CASSRERGTEAFF. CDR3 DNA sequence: TGTGCCAGTAGTCGGGAGAGAGGCACTGAAGCTTTCTTT.

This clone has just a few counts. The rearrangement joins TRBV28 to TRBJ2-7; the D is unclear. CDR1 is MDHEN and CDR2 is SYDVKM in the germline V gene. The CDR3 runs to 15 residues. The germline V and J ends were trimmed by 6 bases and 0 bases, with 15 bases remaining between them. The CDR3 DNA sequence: TGTGCCAGCAGCCCCTGGACGGAAAGCTCCTACGAGCAGTACTTC. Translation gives CASSPWTESSYEQYF.

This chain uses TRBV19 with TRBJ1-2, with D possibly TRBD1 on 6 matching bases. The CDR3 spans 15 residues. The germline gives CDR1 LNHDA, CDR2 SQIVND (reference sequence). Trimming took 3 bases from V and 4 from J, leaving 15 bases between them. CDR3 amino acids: CASSMAGARGYGYTF. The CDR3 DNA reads TGTGCCAGTAGTATGGCGGGGGCGAGAGGCTATGGCTACACCTTC. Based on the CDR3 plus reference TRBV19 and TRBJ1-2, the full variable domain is DGGITQSPKYLFRKEGQNVTLSCEQNLNHDAMYWYRQDPGQGLRLIYYSQIVNDFQKGDIAEGYSVSREKKESFPLTVTSAQKNPTAFYLCASSMAGARGYGYTFGSGTRLTVV.

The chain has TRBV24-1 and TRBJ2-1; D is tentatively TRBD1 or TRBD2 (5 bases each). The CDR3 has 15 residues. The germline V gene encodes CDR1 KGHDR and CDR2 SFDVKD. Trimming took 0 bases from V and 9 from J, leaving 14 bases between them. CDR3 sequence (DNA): TGTGCCACCAGTGATTTGCAAGCGGCAGGGACTGAGCAGTTCTTC. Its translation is CATSDLQAAGTEQFF.

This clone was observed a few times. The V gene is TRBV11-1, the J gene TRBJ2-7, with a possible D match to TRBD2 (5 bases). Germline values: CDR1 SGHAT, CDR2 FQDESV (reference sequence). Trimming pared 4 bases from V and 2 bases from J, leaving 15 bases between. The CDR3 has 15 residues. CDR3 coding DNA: TGTGCCAGCAGCTCTTACACCGGGGTAACCTACGAGCAGTACTTC. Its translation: CASSSYTGVTYEQYF.

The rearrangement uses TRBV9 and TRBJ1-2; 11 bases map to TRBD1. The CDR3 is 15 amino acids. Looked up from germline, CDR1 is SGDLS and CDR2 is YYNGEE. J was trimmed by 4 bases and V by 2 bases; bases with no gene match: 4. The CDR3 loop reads CASSVAGTGGYGYTF. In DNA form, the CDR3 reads TGTGCCAGCAGCGTGGCCGGGACAGGGGGCTATGGCTACACCTTC. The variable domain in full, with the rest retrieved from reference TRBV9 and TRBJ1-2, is DSGVTQTPKHLITATGQRVTLRCSPRSGDLSVYWYQQSLDQGLQFLIQYYNGEERAKGNILERFSAQQFPDLHSELNLSSLELGDSALYFCASSVAGTGGYGYTFGSGTRLTVV.

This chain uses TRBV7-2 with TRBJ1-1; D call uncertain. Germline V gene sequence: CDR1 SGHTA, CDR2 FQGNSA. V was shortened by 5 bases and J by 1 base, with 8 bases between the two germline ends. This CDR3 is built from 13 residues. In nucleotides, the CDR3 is TGTGCCAGCAGCGCACACGCGAACACTGAAGCTTTCTTT. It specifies CASSAHANTEAFF.

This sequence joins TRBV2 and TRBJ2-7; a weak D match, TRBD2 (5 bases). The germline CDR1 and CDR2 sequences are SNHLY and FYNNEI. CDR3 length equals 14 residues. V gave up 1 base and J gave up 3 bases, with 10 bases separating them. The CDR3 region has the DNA TGTGCCAGCAGTGAAGGACTACAGAACTACGAGCAGTACTTC. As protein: CASSEGLQNYEQYF.

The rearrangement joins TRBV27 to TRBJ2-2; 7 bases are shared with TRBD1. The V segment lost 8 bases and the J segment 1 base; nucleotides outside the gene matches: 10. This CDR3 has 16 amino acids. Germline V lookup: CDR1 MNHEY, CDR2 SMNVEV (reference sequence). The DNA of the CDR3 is TGTGCCAGCTCATTAACGGGACAGTTGAACACCGGGGAGCTGTTTTTT. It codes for CASSLTGQLNTGELFF.

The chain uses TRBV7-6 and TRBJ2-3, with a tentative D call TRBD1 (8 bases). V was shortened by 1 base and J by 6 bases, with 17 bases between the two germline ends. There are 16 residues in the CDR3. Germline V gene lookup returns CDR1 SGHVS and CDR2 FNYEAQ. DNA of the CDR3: TGTGCCAGCAGCTTAGGGTTTGGACAGGGAGGGGATACGCAGTATTTT. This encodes CASSLGFGQGGDTQYF.

CDR3 DNA sequence: TGTGCCAGCAGCTTGGCCGGGGGCACAGATACGCAGTATTTT. It yields the protein CASSLAGGTDTQYF. V and J are TRBV5-6 and TRBJ2-3; maybe TRBD2 (5 bases). Germline values: CDR1 SGHDT, CDR2 YYEEEE. The CDR3 covers 14 residues. The ends were cut back, 0 bases at V and 1 base at J, with 6 bases in the middle.

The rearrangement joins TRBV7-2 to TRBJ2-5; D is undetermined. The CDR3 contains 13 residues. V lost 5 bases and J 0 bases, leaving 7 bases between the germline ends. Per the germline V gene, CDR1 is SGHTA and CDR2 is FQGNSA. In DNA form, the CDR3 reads TGTGCCAGCAGCCCGTCTTACCAAGAGACCCAGTACTTC. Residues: CASSPSYQETQYF.

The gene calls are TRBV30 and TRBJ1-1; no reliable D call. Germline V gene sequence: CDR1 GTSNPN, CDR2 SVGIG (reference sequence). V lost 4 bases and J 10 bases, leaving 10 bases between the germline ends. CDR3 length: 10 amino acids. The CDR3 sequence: CAWTRQSAFF. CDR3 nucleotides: TGTGCCTGGACTAGGCAGTCAGCTTTCTTT.

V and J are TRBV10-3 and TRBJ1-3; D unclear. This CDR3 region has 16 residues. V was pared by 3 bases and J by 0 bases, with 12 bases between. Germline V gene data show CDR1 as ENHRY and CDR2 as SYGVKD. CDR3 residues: CAISDRGPNSGNTIYF. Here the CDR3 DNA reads TGTGCCATCAGTGATAGAGGGCCTAACTCTGGAAACACCATATATTTT.

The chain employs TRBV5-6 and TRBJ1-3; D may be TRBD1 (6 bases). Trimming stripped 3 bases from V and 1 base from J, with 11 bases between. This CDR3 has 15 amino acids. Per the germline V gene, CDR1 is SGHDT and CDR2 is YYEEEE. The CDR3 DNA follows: TGTGCCAGCAGCTCCCGAGGGGGGTCTGGAAACACCATATATTTT. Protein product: CASSSRGGSGNTIYF.

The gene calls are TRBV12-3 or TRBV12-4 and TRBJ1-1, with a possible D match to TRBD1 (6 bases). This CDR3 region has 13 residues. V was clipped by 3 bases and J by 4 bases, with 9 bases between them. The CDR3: CASSFQGTTEAFF. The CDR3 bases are TGTGCCAGCAGTTTTCAGGGGACCACTGAAGCTTTCTTT.

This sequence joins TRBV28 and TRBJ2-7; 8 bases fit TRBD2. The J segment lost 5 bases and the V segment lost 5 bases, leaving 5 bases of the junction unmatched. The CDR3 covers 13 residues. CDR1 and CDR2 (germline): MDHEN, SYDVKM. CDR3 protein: CASSPGGRDEQYF. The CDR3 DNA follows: TGTGCCAGCAGTCCGGGGGGGAGGGACGAGCAGTACTTC.

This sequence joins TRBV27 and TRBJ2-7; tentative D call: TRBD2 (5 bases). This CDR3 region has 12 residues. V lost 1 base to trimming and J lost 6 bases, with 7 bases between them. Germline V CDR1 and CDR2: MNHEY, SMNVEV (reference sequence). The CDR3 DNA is TGTGCCAGCAGTTTATTAGGGAGCGAGCAGTACTTC. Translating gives CASSLLGSEQYF.

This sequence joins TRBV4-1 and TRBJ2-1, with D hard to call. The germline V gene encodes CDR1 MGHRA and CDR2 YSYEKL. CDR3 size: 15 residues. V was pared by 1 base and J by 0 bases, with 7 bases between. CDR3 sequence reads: CASSQGSNSYNEQFF. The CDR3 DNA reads TGCGCCAGCAGCCAAGGGTCCAACTCCTACAATGAGCAGTTCTTC.

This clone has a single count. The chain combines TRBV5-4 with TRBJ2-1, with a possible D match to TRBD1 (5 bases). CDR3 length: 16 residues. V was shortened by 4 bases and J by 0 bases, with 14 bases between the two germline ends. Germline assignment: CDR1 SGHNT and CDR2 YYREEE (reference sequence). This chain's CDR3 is CASSLYRSSSYNEQFF. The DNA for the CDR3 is TGTGCCAGCAGCCTATACAGGTCATCCTCCTACAATGAGCAGTTCTTC.

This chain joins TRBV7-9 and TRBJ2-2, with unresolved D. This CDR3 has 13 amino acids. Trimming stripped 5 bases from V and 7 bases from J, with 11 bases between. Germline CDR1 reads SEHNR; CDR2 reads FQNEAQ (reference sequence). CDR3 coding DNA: TGTGCCAGCAGCCAGTTCGCTGGCGGGGAGCTGTTTTTT. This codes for CASSQFAGGELFF.

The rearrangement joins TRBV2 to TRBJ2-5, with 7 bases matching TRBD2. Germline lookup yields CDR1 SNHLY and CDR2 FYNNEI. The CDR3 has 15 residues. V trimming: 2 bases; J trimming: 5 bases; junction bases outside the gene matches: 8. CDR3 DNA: TGTGCCAGCAGTGAACTACTGAGCGGGGCGGAGACCCAGTACTTC. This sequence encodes CASSELLSGAETQYF.

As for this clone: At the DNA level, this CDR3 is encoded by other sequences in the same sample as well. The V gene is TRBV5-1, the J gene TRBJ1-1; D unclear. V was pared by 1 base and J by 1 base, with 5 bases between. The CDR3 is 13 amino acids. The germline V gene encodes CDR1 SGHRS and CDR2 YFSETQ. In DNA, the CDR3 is TGCGCCAGCAGCTTGAAAGGGAACACTGAAGCTTTCTTT. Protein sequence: CASSLKGNTEAFF.

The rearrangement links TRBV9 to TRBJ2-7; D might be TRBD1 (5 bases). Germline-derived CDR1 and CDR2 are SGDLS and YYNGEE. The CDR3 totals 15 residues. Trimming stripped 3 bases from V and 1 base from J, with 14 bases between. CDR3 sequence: CASSAEATDSYEQYF. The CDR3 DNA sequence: TGTGCCAGCAGCGCTGAAGCGACAGATTCCTACGAGCAGTACTTC.